This TCR beta chain was sequenced for a study of blood T cell repertoires in COVID-19. Overall study: COVID-19 samples from acute and convalescent phases originated in the United States, Italy and Spain. PBMCs, B-cell-depleted T cells, or T cells were the source of the cDNA or gDNA that made up the material.

Original methodology: From reference gene primer amplification, estimates of nucleated cell counts were derived. The protocol was immunoSEQ multiplex PCR, while the TCRdb copy is restricted to in-frame clones and leaves out a portion. The V and J calls and clone size were taken over from that table, and D and trimming were inferred from the DNA. The profile shows approximately 260,000 clones, around four fifths of them singletons. V lost 3 bases and J 3 bases, leaving 12 bases between the germline ends. Germline V gene data show CDR1 as ENHRY and CDR2 as SYGVKD. The CDR3 runs to 14 residues. V and J are TRBV10-3 and TRBJ2-7; D ambiguous. The specimen sequenced was peripheral blood. This receptor was obtained from a man aged 60-69 years who had recovered from COVID-19. The DNA of the CDR3 is TGTGCCATCAGTGACCCTAGAAAAATCTACGAGCAGTACTTC. Residues: CAISDPRKIYEQYF.